Presented here are 27 T cell receptor beta chains from one specimen sequenced in a study of blood T cells in healthy people across ages. Sample-barcoded 5' priming and a J-beta primer mix drove a second PCR of 7 to 11 cycles. TCRdb re-derived calls from the 5' RACE reads in MiXCR, one entry per CDR3 protein. Altogether 750,000 to 950,000 distinct CDR3 sequences are present, roughly 50% being singletons, with the ten largest covering 40% to 50%. Sample: blood. Receptor source: a man older than 75 in good health.

The rearrangement uses TRBV29-1 and TRBJ2-1, with 9 bases identical to TRBD2. Germline V gene data show CDR1 as SQVTM and CDR2 as ANQGSEA. CDR3 length equals 14 residues. Losses at the gene ends were 3 bases for V and 4 bases for J; bases not matched to a gene: 4. CDR3 nucleotides: TGCAGCGTTGATGGTAGCGGGAGATACAATGAGCAGTTCTTC. This gives the protein CSVDGSGRYNEQFF.

This clonotype appeared once. V usage is TRBV21-1 and J usage is TRBJ2-4; the D call of TRBD1 is as the table states it, not checked on the DNA. TRBV21-1 is deemed a pseudogene. The CDR3 loop spans 19 amino acids. CDR3 sequence: CASSKALDRCRLAKNIQYF. The DNA for the CDR3 is TGTGCCAGCAGCAAAGCGCTAGACAGGTGCCGCCTAGCCAAAAACATTCAGTACTTC.

The rearrangement links TRBV5-1 to TRBJ1-1, with D possibly TRBD1 on 5 matching bases. The CDR3 contains 14 residues. From germline, CDR1 is SGHRS and CDR2 YFSETQ. V was trimmed by 6 bases and J by 4 bases, leaving 16 bases between them. Here the CDR3 reads CASTLNQGLTEAFF. The CDR3 DNA reads TGCGCCAGCACCCTCAATCAGGGACTCACTGAAGCTTTCTTT.

This clonotype was detected only a few times. J is TRBJ1-5 and V is TRBV6-2 or TRBV6-3; 12 bases are a match to TRBD1. V was pared by 5 bases and J by 0 bases, with 8 bases of the junction left unmatched. From germline, CDR1 is MNHEY and CDR2 SVGEGT. The CDR3 length is 18 residues. The CDR3 sequence: CASSHGTGGTHSNQPQHF. CDR3 nucleotide sequence: TGTGCCAGCAGTCACGGGACAGGGGGCACCCATAGCAATCAGCCCCAGCATTTT.

This sequence joins TRBV14 and TRBJ2-3, with D possibly matching TRBD2 (6 bases). This CDR3 has 15 residues. Trimming pared 2 bases from V and 1 base from J, leaving 10 bases between. Germline CDR1 and CDR2: SGHDN and FVKESK. The CDR3 DNA reads TGTGCCAGCAGCCAATTCGGGAGCGGCACAGATACGCAGTATTTT. Protein: CASSQFGSGTDTQYF.

The chain employs TRBV5-1 and TRBJ2-5, with 9 positions matching TRBD1. The CDR3 extends over 16 amino acids. In germline, CDR1 is SGHRS, CDR2 YFSETQ. V lost 0 bases to trimming and J lost 11 bases; unmatched junction nucleotides: 14. The CDR3 loop reads CASSLVAGTGTREQYF. In nucleotides, the CDR3 is TGCGCCAGCAGCTTGGTGGCCGGGACAGGGACGCGAGAGCAGTACTTC. The variable domain in full, completed from reference TRBV5-1 and TRBJ2-5, reads KAGVTQTPRYLIKTRGQQVTLSCSPISGHRSVSWYQQTPGQGLQFLFEYFSETQRNKGNFPGRFSGRQFSNSRSEMNVSTLELGDSALYLCASSLVAGTGTREQYFGPGTRLLVL.

This clonotype was recorded a few times. V is TRBV7-9 and J is TRBJ2-7; 8 nucleotides align to TRBD1. Germline loops: CDR1 SEHNR, CDR2 FQNEAQ (reference sequence). This CDR3 is built from 15 residues. The J segment lost 5 bases and the V segment lost 5 bases, leaving 11 bases of the junction unmatched. CDR3: CASSHQDRGAHEQYF. The CDR3 coding sequence is TGTGCCAGCAGCCACCAAGACAGGGGTGCCCACGAGCAGTACTTC.

Note on this clonotype: At one boundary the junction diverges from the germline segment, which might be a read error. This chain joins TRBV6-5 and TRBJ2-5; D is perhaps TRBD1 (8 bases). The J call is doubtful: the DNA matches TRBJ2-7 better. This CDR3 region has 15 residues. The V gene's germline CDR1 is MNHEY and CDR2 SVGAGI. CDR3 protein: CASRHLQGGSSEQYF. Written as DNA, the CDR3 is TGTGCCAGCAGACATCTACAGGGGGGGTCCTCCGAGCAGTACTTC.

The genes are TRBV4-2 and TRBJ2-1; D gene unclear. This CDR3 is built from 16 residues. Trimming pared 4 bases from V and 1 base from J, leaving 14 bases between. Germline V CDR1 and CDR2: LGHNA, YNFKEQ. In DNA form, the CDR3 reads TGTGCCAGCAGCCCCGATCAGAACCCATCCTACAATGAGCAGTTCTTC. Its translation is CASSPDQNPSYNEQFF.

The rearrangement joins TRBV29-1 to TRBJ1-4; 10 bases fit TRBD1. The CDR3 extends over 13 amino acids. V lost 5 bases to trimming and J lost 10 bases; unmatched junction nucleotides: 7. Looked up from germline, CDR1 is SQVTM and CDR2 is ANQGSEA. CDR3 loop: CSVRDRGTLKLFF. The CDR3 nucleotides are TGCAGCGTTCGGGACAGGGGCACCCTAAAACTGTTTTTT. Using reference TRBV29-1 and TRBJ1-4 for the parts outside the CDR3, the full variable domain is SAVISQKPSRDICQRGTSLTIQCQVDSQVTMMFWYRQQPGQSLTLIATANQGSEATYESGFVIDKFPISRPNLTFSTLTVSNMSPEDSSIYLCSVRDRGTLKLFFGSGTQLSVL.

There are a few counts of this clonotype. The chain is built from TRBV20-1 and TRBJ2-5; 11 nucleotides align to TRBD2. Near its end, the DNA agrees better with TRBJ2-7, so the J call may be wrong. The CDR3 loop spans 13 amino acids. Germline V gives CDR1 DFQATT, CDR2 SNEGSKA (reference sequence). DNA for the CDR3: TGCAGTGCCAGGGGACTAGCGGTCTACGAGCAGTACTTC. This sequence encodes CSARGLAVYEQYF.

This chain joins TRBV5-1 and TRBJ2-1; 7 bases are shared with TRBD2. The J call may be incorrect, as the DNA end agrees better with TRBJ2-7. The CDR3 is 15 amino acids. Germline loops: CDR1 SGHRS, CDR2 YFSETQ. The CDR3 DNA follows: TGCGCCAGCAGCTTGGGGGAGGGATCCTACAATGAGCAGTACTTC. It translates to CASSLGEGSYNEQYF.

The V call is TRBV6-6, the J call TRBJ2-2, with TRBD2 identical over 8 bases. This CDR3 spans 14 amino acids. Germline V gene data show CDR1 as MNHNY and CDR2 as SVGAGI (reference sequence). The ends lost 5 bases at V and 7 bases at J; junction bases unmatched: 6. CDR3 DNA: TGTGCCAGCAGTCGACTAGCGATGATCGGGGAGCTGTTTTTT. This gives the protein CASSRLAMIGELFF.

This clonotype has only one observation. The gene calls are TRBV20-1 and TRBJ2-3, with D maybe TRBD2 (6 bases). With 1 base removed from V and 5 bases from J, the gap between germline ends came to 10 bases. The CDR3 consists of 13 residues. Germline lookup yields CDR1 DFQATT and CDR2 SNEGSKA (reference sequence). CDR3: CSARGVGGDTQYF. The CDR3 DNA reads as TGCAGTGCTAGAGGGGTCGGGGGAGATACGCAGTATTTT.

This clonotype was seen only once. The CDR3 DNA reads as TGTGCCAGCAGCGTAGCGCCTAGCGGAGCCTACGAGCAGTACTTC. This codes for CASSVAPSGAYEQYF. V gene TRBV9 combines with J gene TRBJ2-7; 7 nucleotides align to TRBD2. Germline CDR1 and CDR2: SGDLS and YYNGEE. CDR3 size: 15 residues. The junction had 5 bases not matched to a gene; V was cut back by 0 bases and J by 2 bases.

This sequence joins TRBV29-1 and TRBJ1-5, with TRBD1 as a possible D gene (5 bases). The V end was cut by 4 bases, the J end by 7 bases, with 14 bases between. The CDR3 consists of 13 residues. Germline loops: CDR1 SQVTM, CDR2 ANQGSEA. In nucleotides, the CDR3 is TGCAGCGTTGCGGCGGGGCTAGGACAGCCCCAGCATTTT. It translates to CSVAAGLGQPQHF. Together with reference TRBV29-1 and TRBJ1-5, the CDR3 gives the full variable domain: SAVISQKPSRDICQRGTSLTIQCQVDSQVTMMFWYRQQPGQSLTLIATANQGSEATYESGFVIDKFPISRPNLTFSTLTVSNMSPEDSSIYLCSVAAGLGQPQHFGDGTRLSIL.

This clonotype occurred a few times. V and J are TRBV6-5 and TRBJ2-5, with D maybe TRBD2 (5 bases). Germline V gene lookup returns CDR1 MNHEY and CDR2 SVGAGI. V lost 0 bases, J lost 9 bases, and 17 bases lay in between. This CDR3 region has 15 residues. The CDR3 is CASSYSRAPPSAQYF. For the CDR3, the DNA is TGTGCCAGCAGTTACTCGAGGGCCCCTCCTTCGGCCCAGTACTTC.

CDR3 DNA: TGTGCCACCAGTGAAACGCGGACGGGGGGGACCCAGTTCTTC. Protein: CATSETRTGGTQFF. This sequence joins TRBV24-1 and TRBJ2-1, with TRBD2 matching 8 bases. With V trimmed by 4 bases and J by 13 bases, 11 bases remained unmatched. The CDR3 is made up of 14 amino acids. The germline V gene has CDR1 KGHDR and CDR2 SFDVKD.

The V call is TRBV7-2, the J call TRBJ2-2, with D maybe TRBD2 (5 bases). CDR3 length: 15 residues. The germline V gene encodes CDR1 SGHTA and CDR2 FQGNSA. The germline V and J ends were trimmed by 5 bases and 1 base, with 11 bases remaining between them. CDR3 loop: CASSQEAGNTGELFF. Written as DNA, the CDR3 is TGTGCCAGCAGCCAGGAGGCAGGGAACACCGGGGAGCTGTTTTTT.

This clonotype was found many times. This rearrangement joins TRBV7-2 to TRBJ2-3; D is undetermined. The CDR3 totals 14 residues. Trimming pared 0 bases from V and 4 bases from J, leaving 8 bases between. From germline, CDR1 is SGHTA and CDR2 FQGNSA. CDR3 sequence: CASSLALSADTQYF. The DNA of the CDR3 is TGTGCCAGCAGCTTAGCCTTAAGCGCAGATACGCAGTATTTT.

The chain recombines TRBV20-1 with TRBJ2-5; 9 bases agree with TRBD1. Germline values: CDR1 DFQATT, CDR2 SNEGSKA (reference sequence). The CDR3 spans 15 residues. After removal of 4 bases from V and 3 bases from J, the junction contained 9 bases not matched to a gene. The CDR3 sequence: CSAKSGTGYEETQYF. DNA of the CDR3: TGCAGTGCTAAATCGGGGACAGGGTACGAAGAGACCCAGTACTTC.

This chain connects TRBV9 to TRBJ1-1; D might be TRBD1 (5 bases). With 0 bases removed from V and 4 bases from J, the gap between germline ends came to 10 bases. The CDR3 loop spans 14 amino acids. CDR1 SGDLS and CDR2 YYNGEE come from the germline V gene. CDR3 sequence reads: CASSVAGSRTEAFF. The CDR3 coding sequence is TGTGCCAGCAGCGTAGCAGGGAGCCGCACTGAAGCTTTCTTT. Supplemented by reference TRBV9 and TRBJ1-1, the full variable domain reads DSGVTQTPKHLITATGQRVTLRCSPRSGDLSVYWYQQSLDQGLQFLIQYYNGEERAKGNILERFSAQQFPDLHSELNLSSLELGDSALYFCASSVAGSRTEAFFGQGTRLTVV.

This clonotype was detected a few times. The DNA for the CDR3 is TGTGCCAGCAGTTTCCTGACTAGCACCACGAATGAGCAGTTCTTC. Translating gives CASSFLTSTTNEQFF. V is TRBV12-3 or TRBV12-4 and J is TRBJ2-1; 7 bases map to TRBD2. V lost 3 bases, J lost 7 bases, and 9 bases stayed unmatched. This CDR3 is 15 amino acids long.

Only a few counts were recorded for this clonotype. The chain carries TRBV10-3 and TRBJ2-7; 12 nucleotides line up with TRBD2. The CDR3 sequence is 14 residues long. Trimming took 4 bases from V and 6 from J; bases not matched to a gene: 4. Germline V gives CDR1 ENHRY, CDR2 SYGVKD. The CDR3 region is CAISGLAGEGEQYF. The CDR3 DNA follows: TGTGCCATCAGTGGACTAGCGGGAGAAGGCGAGCAGTACTTC.

The J gene is TRBJ2-4, the V gene TRBV9; D is possibly TRBD2 (5 bases). The V end lost 2 bases, the J end lost 1 base, and 13 bases lay between the germline ends. The CDR3 spans 16 residues. Germline loops: CDR1 SGDLS, CDR2 YYNGEE. The CDR3 coding sequence is TGTGCCAGCAGCGTGGGTCCTGGCGGGGCCAAAAACATTCAGTACTTC. It encodes CASSVGPGGAKNIQYF.

Note on this clonotype: This clone may be a read error of a much larger clone one base away. The chain joins TRBV4-2 to TRBJ2-1, with 13 positions matching TRBD2. With the DNA end fitting TRBJ2-7 better, the J assignment may be wrong. Germline values: CDR1 LGHNA, CDR2 YNFKEQ. The CDR3 covers 17 residues. CDR3 DNA sequence: TGTGCCAGCAGCCAGGGGACTAGCGGGGCCGCCTACAATGAGCAGTACTTC. Encoded protein: CASSQGTSGAAYNEQYF.

This clonotype was found a few times. This sequence joins TRBV5-1 and TRBJ1-4; D may be TRBD1 (5 bases). The germline V gene encodes CDR1 SGHRS and CDR2 YFSETQ. V gave up 0 bases and J gave up 5 bases, with 17 bases separating them. This CDR3 comprises 17 residues. The CDR3 region has the DNA TGCGCCAGCAGCTTGGCCGCTTCGGACACCCTGAATGAAAAACTGTTTTTT. Translated: CASSLAASDTLNEKLFF.